This paragraph covers one TCR beta chain sequence. Its antigen remains unidentified. The sample is drawn from a study of T cell repertoires in cytomegalovirus infection. On the study more broadly: Recently identified HLA-C-restricted CMV epitopes were used, and well-studied HLA-B-restricted CMV epitopes were used as well. Evidence of both CMV infection and a matching HLA type came from public TCR beta signatures.

TCRdb called the reads again in MiXCR, with one record for every CDR3 protein. The sample lists about 120,000 distinct CDR3 sequences; roughly 31% were seen once. Germline V CDR1 and CDR2: MDHEN, SYDVKM. The V gene end was trimmed by 6 bases and the J gene end by 6 bases; junction bases not matched to a gene: 12. The CDR3 contains 15 residues. The study, taken as a whole, reports: HLA-C-restricted CMV-specific TCR beta clonotypes were dominant in the ex vivo response. Cumulative public TCR beta family frequency identified CMV carriers with the relevant HLA.

The sample in question was CD8+ T cells from cultured PBMCs, obtained from culture after CMV antigen stimulation. The V and J genes are TRBV28 and TRBJ2-3; 7 bases align to TRBD2. The sequence was collected from a human donor in good health (CMV status not recorded). Some clones in this sample may be carry-over from other donors' samples. The CDR3 region has the DNA TGTGCCAGCAGGGTCCGGGGGGAGACGGATGATACGCAGTATTTT. It translates to CASRVRGETDDTQYF. The full variable domain, in which reference TRBV28 and TRBJ2-3 provide the parts outside the CDR3, is DVKVTQSSRYLVKRTGEKVFLECVQDMDHENMFWYRQDPGLGLRLIYFSYDVKMKEKGDIPEGYSVSREKKERFSLILESASTNQTSMYLCASRVRGETDDTQYFGPGTRLTVL.